These 18 T cell receptor beta chains were all obtained from the same sample, sequenced in a study of blood T cells in healthy people across ages. Primed by a sample-barcoded 5' primer and a J-beta primer mix, a second PCR proceeded for about 6 to 11 cycles. Each CDR3 protein is one row after TCRdb ran MiXCR on the 5' RACE reads. This table has roughly 700,000 distinct CDR3 sequences, about 30% appearing once. Sequenced input: blood. The receptors stem from a woman older than 75 in good health.

This clonotype was seen ten or more times. The chain links TRBV27 to TRBJ2-1; D may be TRBD2 (6 bases). Germline CDR1 MNHEY, CDR2 SMNVEV (reference sequence). V was trimmed by 2 bases and J by 0 bases, leaving 20 bases between them. The CDR3 consists of 19 residues. The CDR3 bases are TGTGCCAGCAGTTTAAGGAGGGGCCGACCGGGGAGCTCCTACAATGAGCAGTTCTTC. This encodes CASSLRRGRPGSSYNEQFF.

With regard to this clonotype: A much larger clone is a single base away; this may be a read error. The chain carries TRBV11-2 and TRBJ1-4; the match to TRBD1 covers 9 bases. The V segment lost 7 bases and the J segment 8 bases; nucleotides outside the gene matches: 8. The CDR3 is 14 amino acids. Germline values: CDR1 SGHAT, CDR2 FQNNGV. CDR3 nucleotide sequence: TGTGCCAGCAACTCCACAGGGGGCAAAGAAAAACTGTTTTTT. This encodes CASNSTGGKEKLFF.

This clonotype was recorded many times. The gene calls are TRBV25-1 and TRBJ1-4, with a possible D match to TRBD1 (5 bases). The germline V and J ends were trimmed by 0 bases and 7 bases, with 12 bases remaining between them. There are 15 residues in the CDR3. Germline assignment: CDR1 MGHDK and CDR2 SYGVNS. The DNA of the CDR3 is TGTGCCAGCAGTGAATACCGCACAAGGGGTGAAAAACTGTTTTTT. This codes for CASSEYRTRGEKLFF.

This clonotype was seen at least ten times. The J gene is TRBJ2-7, the V gene TRBV20-1; the match to TRBD1 covers 8 bases. V was clipped by 0 bases and J by 4 bases; unmatched bases: 8. The CDR3 sequence is 15 residues long. The V gene's germline CDR1 is DFQATT and CDR2 SNEGSKA (reference sequence). The CDR3 sequence: CSARDNRGLSYEQYF. DNA of the CDR3: TGCAGTGCTAGAGACAACAGGGGGTTATCGTACGAGCAGTACTTC.

V usage is TRBV4-1 and J usage is TRBJ1-2; 7 nucleotides agree with TRBD1. From germline, CDR1 is MGHRA and CDR2 YSYEKL. Germline trimming cut 4 bases from V and 2 bases from J; bases unmatched to any gene: 7. This CDR3 is built from 15 residues. The CDR3 region has the DNA TGCGCCAGCAGCCGACCGGGACAGCTGAACTATGGCTACACCTTC. The encoded protein is CASSRPGQLNYGYTF.

This clonotype was counted between two and nine times. This chain connects TRBV4-3 to TRBJ2-3; D unresolved. Germline assignment: CDR1 LGHNA and CDR2 YSLEER. V was shortened by 1 base and J by 0 bases, with 11 bases between the two germline ends. The CDR3 totals 16 residues. The CDR3 sequence is CASSQVPGTSTDTQYF. The CDR3 DNA is TGCGCCAGCAGCCAAGTTCCCGGAACTAGCACAGATACGCAGTATTTT.

This clonotype occurred many times. The chain is built from TRBV7-2 and TRBJ1-2; 9 bases align to TRBD1. The CDR3 has 14 residues. Germline V gene sequence: CDR1 SGHTA, CDR2 FQGNSA. The junction had 14 bases not matched to a gene; V was cut back by 5 bases and J by 13 bases. The CDR3, as DNA: TGTGCCAGCAGCCCGGTGGTTGGGACAGGGCACGTCACCTTC. Protein sequence: CASSPVVGTGHVTF.

V usage is TRBV9 and J usage is TRBJ2-7; the D is unclear. The germline V gene has CDR1 SGDLS and CDR2 YYNGEE. V lost 0 bases and J 0 bases, leaving 7 bases between the germline ends. The CDR3 is 14 residues long. The CDR3 spells CASSVGWDSYEQYF. The DNA of the CDR3 is TGTGCCAGCAGCGTAGGGTGGGACTCCTACGAGCAGTACTTC.

At least ten counts were recorded for this clonotype. The V gene is TRBV5-4, the J gene TRBJ2-5; D perhaps matches TRBD2 (6 bases). Germline V gene sequence: CDR1 SGHNT, CDR2 YYREEE (reference sequence). The CDR3 totals 16 residues. Trimming shortened V by 4 bases and J by 2 bases, and 18 bases separated the two germline ends. The CDR3 reads CASSPQLGGAQETQYF. The CDR3 DNA sequence: TGTGCCAGCAGCCCTCAACTGGGGGGAGCACAAGAGACCCAGTACTTC.

CDR3 DNA sequence: TGTGCCAGCAGCCCGCGGACAGGGGGAGGCGGCTACACCTTC. The encoded protein is CASSPRTGGGGYTF. The gene calls are TRBV7-9 and TRBJ1-2; TRBD1 matches at 10 bases. After removal of 5 bases from V and 8 bases from J, the junction contained 8 bases not matched to a gene. The CDR3 is made up of 14 amino acids. Germline lookup yields CDR1 SEHNR and CDR2 FQNEAQ (reference sequence).

Here the CDR3 DNA reads TGTGCCAGCAGTTTGCGGACTAGCGGGGGGAATACGCAGTATTTT. Translation gives CASSLRTSGGNTQYF. The chain uses TRBV27 and TRBJ2-3; TRBD2 agrees at 14 bases. CDR1 is MNHEY and CDR2 is SMNVEV in the germline V gene (reference sequence). This CDR3 spans 15 amino acids. The V and J ends lost 3 bases and 7 bases, in that order; junction bases with no gene match: 3.

This clonotype was detected a few times. V and J are TRBV7-8 and TRBJ2-7; D is possibly TRBD1 or TRBD2 (5 bases each). Germline-derived CDR1 and CDR2 are SGHVS and FQNEAQ. The V and J ends lost 5 bases and 3 bases respectively, with 17 bases between them. The CDR3 is 15 residues long. The DNA of the CDR3 is TGTGCCAGCAGCAAAAGGGTGGGGGAGTTCTACGAGCAGTACTTC. Residues: CASSKRVGEFYEQYF.

This chain links TRBV20-1 with TRBJ2-3; possible D gene TRBD2, 7 bases. The CDR3 totals 16 residues. V lost 0 bases to trimming and J lost 6 bases, with 19 bases between them. Germline V lookup: CDR1 DFQATT, CDR2 SNEGSKA (reference sequence). CDR3 sequence (DNA): TGCAGTGCTAGAGATAATAGGAGGGGGGGCCCCGATACGCAGTATTTT. This encodes CSARDNRRGGPDTQYF.

At least ten counts were recorded for this clonotype. V and J are TRBV7-3 and TRBJ1-2; 7 nucleotides agree with TRBD1. The CDR3 has 15 amino acids. V lost 0 bases and J lost 7; bases outside the gene matches: 8. The germline V gene encodes CDR1 SGHTA and CDR2 FQGTGA. CDR3 sequence reads: CASSLTDRVTGGYTF. The CDR3 coding sequence is TGTGCCAGCAGCTTAACCGACAGGGTGACAGGTGGCTACACCTTC.

This clonotype turned up a few times. The junction departs from germline at one end; a sequencing error may be responsible. V is TRBV30 and J is TRBJ2-5; D unresolved. Germline CDR1 GTSNPN, CDR2 SVGIG (reference sequence). This CDR3 has 12 residues. CDR3 residues: CARSVGAETQYF. The CDR3 nucleotides are TGTGCCCGGAGTGTAGGAGCGGAGACCCAGTACTTC.

This clonotype occurred many times. The CDR3, as DNA: TGCAGTGCTAGAGTGGCAGCTTTTAATAGCAATCAGCCCCAGCATTTT. It translates to CSARVAAFNSNQPQHF. The chain recombines TRBV20-1 with TRBJ1-5; D is unresolved. The CDR3 extends over 16 amino acids. Germline CDR1 DFQATT, CDR2 SNEGSKA (reference sequence). Trimming left V 1 base short and J 0 bases short, with 13 bases between.

This clonotype occurred many times. The chain is built from TRBV29-1 and TRBJ1-2, with D perhaps matching TRBD1 (5 bases). V dropped 7 bases and J dropped 4 bases, with 7 bases sitting between them. This CDR3 comprises 10 residues. The germline V gene has CDR1 SQVTM and CDR2 ANQGSEA. The CDR3 DNA reads as TGCAGCGGGGACCCCTATGGCTACACCTTC. Encoded protein: CSGDPYGYTF.

In its sample, this clonotype was seen a few times. A read error may explain this, as a much larger clone is one base away. The CDR3 DNA is TGTGCCAGCAAGACGGACAGGAGCTCCTACAATGAGCAGTACTTC. Residues: CASKTDRSSYNEQYF. The J gene is TRBJ2-1, the V gene TRBV2; 7 nucleotides match TRBD1. The J call is uncertain, as TRBJ2-7 better fits the DNA end. The CDR3 totals 15 residues. Germline V gives CDR1 SNHLY, CDR2 FYNNEI.